The TCR beta chain under discussion was sequenced for a study of control samples from healthy donors and cancer patients. This table comes from immunoSEQ multiplex PCR, and its TCRdb copy is limited to in-frame clones, with some not included. Of tens of thousands of clones detected, around 86% appear once; the ten largest clones hold 1.3%. The CDR3 runs to 13 residues. The V gene lost 6 bases and the J gene lost 1 base, with 9 bases spanning the gap. The TCR originated in a woman in her fifties or sixties in good health. The V and J genes are TRBV12-3 or TRBV12-4 and TRBJ1-1, with D possibly matching TRBD1 (5 bases). Sample: blood. The CDR3 DNA reads as TGTGCCAGCAGGGTGACAGAGAACACTGAAGCTTTCTTT. It codes for CASRVTENTEAFF.